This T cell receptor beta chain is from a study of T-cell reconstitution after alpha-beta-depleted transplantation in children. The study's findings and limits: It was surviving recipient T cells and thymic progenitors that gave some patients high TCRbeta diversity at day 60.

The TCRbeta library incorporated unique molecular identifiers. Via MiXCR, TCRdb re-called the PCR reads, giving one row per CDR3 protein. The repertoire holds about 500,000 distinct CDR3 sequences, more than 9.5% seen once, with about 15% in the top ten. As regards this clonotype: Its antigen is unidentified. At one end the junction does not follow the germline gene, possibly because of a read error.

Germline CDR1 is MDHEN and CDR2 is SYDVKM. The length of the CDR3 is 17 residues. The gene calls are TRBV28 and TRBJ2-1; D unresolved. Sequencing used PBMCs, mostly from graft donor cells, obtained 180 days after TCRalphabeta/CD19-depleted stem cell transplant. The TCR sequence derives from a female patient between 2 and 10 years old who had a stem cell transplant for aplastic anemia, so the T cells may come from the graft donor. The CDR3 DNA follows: TGTGCCAGCAGGCTCGGCCCCCAAGGCCTCTCCTCCAATGAGCAGTTCTTC. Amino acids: CASRLGPQGLSSNEQFF.